The 9 T cell receptor beta chains reported below all come from one sample, sequenced in a study of T cells in Graves' hyperthyroidism and ophthalmopathy. TCR beta CDR3 regions were amplified from RNA. First-round RT-PCR with HTBI primers amplified the TCR CDR3 region. TCRdb ran MiXCR on the multiplex PCR reads and lists one entry per CDR3 protein. The data contain 340,000 or so distinct CDR3 sequences, roughly 15% of them singletons. Sequencing was performed on blood. The receptor set was obtained from a man under 40 with Graves' hyperthyroidism.

This chain links TRBV7-8 with TRBJ1-5; no clear D. Germline V gene sequence: CDR1 SGHVS, CDR2 FQNEAQ. This CDR3 is 18 amino acids long. The V and J ends lost 4 bases and 1 base respectively, with 20 bases between them. CDR3 coding DNA: TGTGCCAGCAGCTCGCCCGGGCTCCTACCTAGCAGCAATCAGCCCCAGCATTTT. Its protein product is CASSSPGLLPSSNQPQHF.

This clonotype was detected only once. The chain links TRBV25-1 to TRBJ2-5; 9 bases map to TRBD2. CDR3 size: 17 residues. The germline CDR1 and CDR2 sequences are MGHDK and SYGVNS. The V and J ends lost 3 bases and 5 bases, in that order; junction bases with no gene match: 13. The CDR3 spells CASSDAKYLAGDETQYF. CDR3 nucleotide sequence: TGTGCCAGCAGTGACGCCAAGTATTTAGCGGGGGACGAGACCCAGTACTTC.

This clonotype was seen many times. V is TRBV6-2 or TRBV6-3 and J is TRBJ2-1; D may correspond to TRBD1 or TRBD2 (5 bases each). Trimming pared 5 bases from V and 4 bases from J, leaving 18 bases between. There are 16 residues in the CDR3. CDR1 and CDR2 (germline): MNHEY, SVGEGT. The CDR3: CASSRPGRRTYNEQFF. The CDR3 bases are TGTGCCAGCAGTCGCCCGGGACGGAGAACGTACAATGAGCAGTTCTTC.

This chain links TRBV6-6 with TRBJ2-4; TRBD1 might be the D (6 bases). The CDR3 is 17 amino acids. Trimming left V 0 bases short and J 0 bases short, with 12 bases between. Looked up from germline, CDR1 is MNHNY and CDR2 is SVGAGI (reference sequence). This CDR3 is CASSYSVWGLAKNIQYF. The DNA of the CDR3 is TGTGCCAGCAGTTACTCGGTATGGGGGCTAGCCAAAAACATTCAGTACTTC.

This clonotype was counted between two and nine times. V gene TRBV30 combines with J gene TRBJ2-2, with 9 nucleotides matching TRBD2. V shed 3 bases and J 1 base; nucleotides not matched to a gene: 0. CDR3 length: 14 residues. CDR1 and CDR2 from the germline V gene are GTSNPN and SVGIG (reference sequence). The CDR3 sequence: CAWRTSGNTGELFF. CDR3 coding DNA: TGTGCCTGGAGGACTAGCGGGAACACCGGGGAGCTGTTTTTT.

To note about this clonotype: A much larger clone sits a single nucleotide away, making a read error possible. The chain carries TRBV3-1 and TRBJ1-1, with D uncertain. Germline CDR1 is LGHDT and CDR2 is YNNKEL (reference sequence). V dropped 4 bases and J dropped 13 bases, with 19 bases sitting between them. This CDR3 spans 13 amino acids. CDR3 in amino acids: CASSPKGPNKDFF. Here the CDR3 DNA reads TGTGCCAGCAGCCCCAAAGGTCCTAACAAAGATTTCTTT.

CDR3 sequence: CALGRGYEQYF. CDR3 nucleotide sequence: TGTGCCCTAGGAAGGGGCTACGAGCAGTACTTC. The chain carries TRBV30 and TRBJ2-7; possible D gene TRBD1, 5 bases. Per the germline V gene, CDR1 is GTSNPN and CDR2 is SVGIG (reference sequence). This CDR3 region has 11 residues. Trimming pared 8 bases from V and 3 bases from J, leaving 11 bases between.

This clonotype showed up many times. The chain joins TRBV20-1 to TRBJ2-1, with 9 nucleotides matching TRBD1. The CDR3 extends over 15 amino acids. The germline V gene encodes CDR1 DFQATT and CDR2 SNEGSKA (reference sequence). V lost 0 bases, J lost 8 bases, and 8 bases stayed unmatched. The CDR3 DNA sequence: TGCAGTGCTAGAGATCGGGTAACAGGGGGCGATGAGCAGTTCTTC. It yields the protein CSARDRVTGGDEQFF.

Ten or more counts support this clonotype. The chain couples TRBV12-3 or TRBV12-4 to TRBJ2-1; 8 bases map to TRBD2. Trimming removed 5 bases from V and 8 bases from J; junction bases left unmatched: 8. The CDR3 spans 14 residues. CDR3 in DNA: TGTGCCAGCAGTGAACTGAGGCGGGAGGATGAGCAGTTCTTC. Encoded protein: CASSELRREDEQFF.